This TCR beta chain was captured in a study of regulatory T cells in long-lasting Graves disease. Findings of the study overall: Researchers examined only peripheral blood and not thyroid tissue. Patients with persistent Graves' had lower TCR diversity than newly diagnosed patients.

Time point described: persistent/refractory GD, antithyroid drugs over 5 years with positive TRAb. Preparation of the TCR library used RNA extracted from PBMCs. Approximately 8.2-milliliter peripheral blood samples went into EDTA tubes. For TCR beta, libraries came from iRepertoire HTBI primers and Arm-PCR of CDR3 regions. Each CDR3 protein is one row after TCRdb ran MiXCR on the multiplex PCR reads. The sample carries 400,000 to 500,000 distinct CDR3 sequences, about 21% recorded once. Many counts were recorded for this clonotype. Its antigen is still unknown. The origin of this receptor is a female donor with Graves disease. The material sequenced was peripheral blood mononuclear cells (PBMCs), taken when the disease was refractory, from a patient treated with antithyroid drugs.

This CDR3 is CSASRGTGDQPQHF. DNA of the CDR3: TGCAGTGCTAGCCGCGGGACAGGGGATCAGCCCCAGCATTTT. V is TRBV20-1 and J is TRBJ1-5; 10 bases are a match to TRBD1. Germline V CDR1 and CDR2: DFQATT, SNEGSKA (reference sequence). CDR3 size: 14 residues. V shed 3 bases, J shed 5 bases, and the junction held 4 bases outside the gene matches.